These 8 T cell receptor beta chains share one sample of origin, sequenced in a study of breast tumors, draining lymph nodes, adjacent tissues. TCRdb re-called the multiplex PCR reads with MiXCR, one entry per CDR3 protein. The sample includes roughly 70,000 distinct CDR3 sequences, around 43% of them seen just once. Sequencing input: breast tumor tissue. The receptors were gathered from a female donor with breast cancer. Some clones in this sample may be carry-over from other donors' samples.

CDR3 DNA: TGTGCCAGCAGCTTGTACGGGGATGGCTACACCTTC. Amino acids: CASSLYGDGYTF. The J gene is TRBJ1-2, the V gene TRBV5-4; D gene uncertain. The CDR3 is 12 residues long. V was cut by 1 base and J by 6 bases, with 7 bases left in between. Germline values: CDR1 SGHNT, CDR2 YYREEE (reference sequence).

The rearrangement uses TRBV19 and TRBJ1-5, with unresolved D. V lost 2 bases, J lost 3 bases, and 5 bases lay in between. Germline-derived CDR1 and CDR2 are LNHDA and SQIVND (reference sequence). This CDR3 contains 13 residues. The CDR3 here is CASSIRVNQPQHF. The CDR3 bases are TGTGCCAGTAGTATAAGGGTCAATCAGCCCCAGCATTTT.

This clonotype has ten or more counts. The V call is TRBV20-1, the J call TRBJ1-2; 8 nucleotides align to TRBD1. The CDR3 consists of 13 residues. Germline-derived CDR1 and CDR2 are DFQATT and SNEGSKA (reference sequence). V gave up 0 bases and J gave up 5 bases; unmatched junction bases: 2. CDR3 sequence: CSAREQGAYGYTF. The CDR3 bases are TGCAGTGCTAGAGAGCAGGGGGCTTATGGCTACACCTTC.

This chain's CDR3 is CASSSLDGTGTHEQYF. The CDR3 nucleotides read TGTGCCAGCAGCTCCCTGGACGGGACAGGAACCCACGAGCAGTACTTC. This chain connects TRBV7-9 to TRBJ2-7, with TRBD1 identical over 8 bases. The V gene end was trimmed by 4 bases and the J gene end by 5 bases; junction bases not matched to a gene: 13. The CDR3 runs 16 residues. Germline V gene data show CDR1 as SEHNR and CDR2 as FQNEAQ (reference sequence). The whole variable domain, filled in from reference TRBV7-9 and TRBJ2-7, reads DTGVSQNPRHKITKRGQNVTFRCDPISEHNRLYWYRQTLGQGPEFLTYFQNEAQLEKSRLLSDRFSAERPKGSFSTLEIQRTEQGDSAMYLCASSSLDGTGTHEQYFGPGTRLTVT.

This clonotype was detected many times. The V call is TRBV27, the J call TRBJ1-2, with TRBD1 identical over 8 bases. Per germline, CDR1 MNHEY and CDR2 SMNVEV (reference sequence). The CDR3 is 14 residues long. Losses at the gene ends were 6 bases for V and 6 bases for J; bases not matched to a gene: 9. The CDR3 nucleotides are TGTGCCAGCAGCGGGACAGGAAAGGCCAATGGCTACACCTTC. Translation gives CASSGTGKANGYTF.

The V and J genes are TRBV20-1 and TRBJ2-5; 11 positions match TRBD2. Germline V gene sequence: CDR1 DFQATT, CDR2 SNEGSKA (reference sequence). V gave up 2 bases and J gave up 7 bases; unmatched junction bases: 6. The CDR3 loop spans 14 amino acids. The CDR3 DNA is TGCAGTGCTAGATATAGCGGGGGGGAGTGGACCCAGTACTTC. Translation gives CSARYSGGEWTQYF.

This clonotype came up many times. The rearrangement joins TRBV12-3 or TRBV12-4 to TRBJ2-5; 11 positions agree with TRBD2. This CDR3 has 17 amino acids. The J segment lost 4 bases and the V segment lost 2 bases, leaving 9 bases of the junction unmatched. The CDR3 loop is CASSLNSGGAGLETQYF. The CDR3 DNA is TGTGCCAGCAGTTTAAATAGCGGGGGGGCTGGACTAGAGACCCAGTACTTC.

The V gene is TRBV5-1, the J gene TRBJ1-1; no definite D call. This CDR3 spans 14 amino acids. Germline-derived CDR1 and CDR2 are SGHRS and YFSETQ. Between the trimmed V and J ends, which lost 4 bases and 4 bases, there was a span of 14 bases. The CDR3 is CASSPMAAVTEAFF. The CDR3 DNA follows: TGCGCCAGCAGCCCCATGGCGGCCGTCACTGAAGCTTTCTTT. The full variable domain, in which reference TRBV5-1 and TRBJ1-1 provide the parts outside the CDR3, is KAGVTQTPRYLIKTRGQQVTLSCSPISGHRSVSWYQQTPGQGLQFLFEYFSETQRNKGNFPGRFSGRQFSNSRSEMNVSTLELGDSALYLCASSPMAAVTEAFFGQGTRLTVV.